This T cell receptor (beta chain) was sequenced during a study of T cells in Graves' hyperthyroidism and ophthalmopathy. The CDR3 has 15 amino acids. Losses at the gene ends were 2 bases for V and 5 bases for J; bases not matched to a gene: 7. CDR1 SGHRS and CDR2 YFSETQ come from the germline V gene. Amplification of TCR beta CDR3 regions used RNA as the template. The TCR CDR3 first-round RT-PCR relied on the HTBI primer set. TCRdb fed the multiplex PCR reads into MiXCR, producing one record per CDR3 protein. The data show hundreds of thousands of distinct CDR3 sequences, under 25% seen once. This receptor was obtained from a man aged 25 to 45 with Graves' ophthalmopathy. What was sequenced was blood. V and J are TRBV5-1 and TRBJ1-5, with 7 bases identical to TRBD1. CDR3 coding DNA: TGCGCCAGCAGCTTAGAGGGGGCGATTTATCAGCCCCAGCATTTT. Amino acid sequence: CASSLEGAIYQPQHF.